The 30 T cell receptor beta chains below were found in one sample sequenced in a study of response to subunit inactivated influenza vaccine. TCRdb reanalysed the RT-PCR reads using MiXCR and keeps one entry per CDR3 protein. The data contain hundreds of thousands of distinct CDR3 sequences, 13% to 15% of them seen just once; the ten biggest clones take up approximately 7.6%. The sequencing here drew on PBMCs from blood, taken around 14 days before vaccination. These receptor sequences come from a man between 45 and 60 years old who received an inactivated influenza vaccine.

This clonotype was recorded at least ten times. J is TRBJ2-3 and V is TRBV9, with TRBD2 matching 7 bases. This CDR3 contains 16 residues. The V gene's germline CDR1 is SGDLS and CDR2 YYNGEE. V trimming: 3 bases; J trimming: 1 base; junction bases outside the gene matches: 8. The CDR3: CASSASREGRTDTQYF. CDR3 DNA: TGTGCCAGCAGCGCCTCAAGGGAGGGCCGCACAGATACGCAGTATTTT.

The chain employs TRBV5-1 and TRBJ1-1, with 7 bases lining up with TRBD1. CDR1 is SGHRS and CDR2 is YFSETQ in the germline V gene. J was trimmed by 7 bases and V by 4 bases; bases with no gene match: 10. The CDR3 has 14 residues. This chain's CDR3 is CASSPPDRVNEAFF. The DNA for the CDR3 is TGCGCCAGCAGCCCCCCCGACAGGGTGAATGAAGCTTTCTTT.

This clonotype appeared a few times. The CDR3 loop reads CASSAGATGEQYF. CDR3 coding DNA: TGTGCCAGCAGTGCCGGGGCTACAGGGGAGCAGTACTTC. V usage is TRBV25-1 and J usage is TRBJ2-7; D is perhaps TRBD1 (6 bases). This CDR3 region has 13 residues. Trimming left V 4 bases short and J 7 bases short, with 14 bases between. Germline-derived CDR1 and CDR2 are MGHDK and SYGVNS.

The chain joins TRBV20-1 to TRBJ2-1; 9 positions agree with TRBD1. The CDR3 covers 18 residues. Trimming took 6 bases from V and 6 from J; bases not matched to a gene: 21. The germline V gene encodes CDR1 DFQATT and CDR2 SNEGSKA (reference sequence). The DNA for the CDR3 is TGCAGTGCAAAGGGAACAGGGGGCGGTCGAAGAGTGGCCAATGAGCAGTTCTTC. Its protein is CSAKGTGGGRRVANEQFF.

This clonotype was detected a few times. The chain uses TRBV14 and TRBJ2-5; TRBD2 agrees at 8 bases. The CDR3 consists of 17 residues. The V segment lost 2 bases and the J segment 2 bases; nucleotides outside the gene matches: 10. Germline V gives CDR1 SGHDN, CDR2 FVKESK. CDR3: CASSQIREAGVQETQYF. CDR3 coding DNA: TGTGCCAGCAGCCAAATAAGGGAAGCGGGGGTTCAAGAGACCCAGTACTTC. The complete variable domain, with remaining parts taken from reference TRBV14 and TRBJ2-5, reads EAGVTQFPSHSVIEKGQTVTLRCDPISGHDNLYWYRRVMGKEIKFLLHFVKESKQDESGMPNNRFLAERTGGTYSTLKVQPAELEDSGVYFCASSQIREAGVQETQYFGPGTRLLVL.

This clonotype was observed a few times. V gene TRBV20-1 combines with J gene TRBJ2-1; 13 positions agree with TRBD2. The germline gives CDR1 DFQATT, CDR2 SNEGSKA (reference sequence). V lost 0 bases and J lost 9; bases outside the gene matches: 5. There are 15 residues in the CDR3. CDR3 region: CSARDGTSGMGEQFF. The CDR3 coding sequence is TGCAGTGCTAGAGACGGGACTAGCGGGATGGGTGAGCAGTTCTTC.

This clonotype was seen more than once but under ten times. The chain links TRBV4-1 to TRBJ2-2; 9 nucleotides agree with TRBD1. From germline, CDR1 is MGHRA and CDR2 YSYEKL. CDR3 length equals 16 residues. The V gene end was trimmed by 4 bases and the J gene end by 1 base; junction bases not matched to a gene: 4. CDR3 region: CASSRGQGMNTGELFF. The DNA for the CDR3 is TGCGCCAGCAGCCGCGGACAGGGGATGAACACCGGGGAGCTGTTTTTT.

This chain joins TRBV7-2 and TRBJ2-2, with D unresolved. Germline CDR1 is SGHTA and CDR2 is FQGNSA. With 0 bases removed from V and 8 bases from J, the gap between germline ends came to 10 bases. The CDR3 length is 14 residues. CDR3 nucleotide sequence: TGTGCCAGCAGCTTAGCGCCAGAGCCGGGGGAGCTGTTTTTT. Protein sequence: CASSLAPEPGELFF.

This clonotype has just a few counts. The chain carries TRBV9 and TRBJ1-1, with no clear D. This CDR3 is built from 13 residues. Germline V CDR1 and CDR2: SGDLS, YYNGEE. Trimming took off 4 bases at V and 7 bases at J, with 14 bases between the two ends. In DNA, the CDR3 is TGTGCCAGCAGCCCCTATCCGGCTTATGAAGCTTTCTTT. As protein: CASSPYPAYEAFF.

J is TRBJ2-5 and V is TRBV12-3 or TRBV12-4, with D possibly TRBD2 on 6 matching bases. The CDR3 contains 13 residues. The ends were cut back, 7 bases at V and 1 base at J, with 10 bases in the middle. The CDR3 region has the DNA TGTGCCAGCATCGGGGACTTCCAAGAGACCCAGTACTTC. Translating gives CASIGDFQETQYF.

The V call is TRBV10-3, the J call TRBJ2-3; D might be TRBD2 (5 bases). The CDR3 contains 15 residues. Deletions cut 3 bases from V and 2 bases from J, with 12 bases between. Germline V gives CDR1 ENHRY, CDR2 SYGVKD. The CDR3, as DNA: TGTGCCATCAGTGATTCGGACTCCTACACAGATACGCAGTATTTT. It translates to CAISDSDSYTDTQYF.

The CDR3 region has the DNA TGTGCCAGCAGCTCAGGTGGGGGTGGATTCGGGTCTGAAGCTTTCTTT. Its translation: CASSSGGGGFGSEAFF. The chain is built from TRBV3-1 and TRBJ1-1, with D maybe TRBD1 (5 bases). V lost 5 bases and J 6 bases, leaving 22 bases between the germline ends. This CDR3 has 16 amino acids. Germline CDR1 LGHDT, CDR2 YNNKEL (reference sequence).

The V call is TRBV11-2, the J call TRBJ1-2; D may be TRBD1 (5 bases). The CDR3 consists of 14 residues. V was cut by 5 bases and J by 5 bases, with 15 bases left in between. In germline, CDR1 is SGHAT, CDR2 FQNNGV. The CDR3 nucleotides read TGTGCCAGCAGCCAATTGGGACGGATTTATGGCTACACCTTC. This encodes CASSQLGRIYGYTF.

This chain joins TRBV27 and TRBJ2-5; a possible D gene is TRBD1 (5 bases). V gave up 3 bases and J gave up 0 bases, with 11 bases separating them. Germline V gene data show CDR1 as MNHEY and CDR2 as SMNVEV (reference sequence). The CDR3 covers 15 residues. In DNA form, the CDR3 reads TGTGCCAGCAGTTTTTGGGGCGGAGACCAAGAGACCCAGTACTTC. Its protein product is CASSFWGGDQETQYF.

Here the CDR3 reads CASGEFWGQTQYF. As DNA, the CDR3 is TGTGCCAGCGGGGAATTCTGGGGTCAGACCCAGTACTTC. The chain carries TRBV12-3 or TRBV12-4 and TRBJ2-5; D is ambiguous. The CDR3 contains 13 residues. V gave up 8 bases and J gave up 6 bases, with 16 bases separating them.

This clonotype showed up just a few times. This chain connects TRBV4-1 to TRBJ2-7; TRBD1 aligns across 9 bases. CDR1 and CDR2 from the germline V gene are MGHRA and YSYEKL. The CDR3 runs to 15 residues. V lost 3 bases, J lost 5 bases, and 8 bases stayed unmatched. CDR3 bases: TGCGCCAGCAGCCACCCCTGGACAGGGGTTGACGAGCAGTACTTC. Translation gives CASSHPWTGVDEQYF.

The rearrangement uses TRBV5-1 and TRBJ1-6, with D maybe TRBD1 (6 bases). The germline V and J ends were trimmed by 4 bases and 9 bases, with 17 bases remaining between them. Germline V lookup: CDR1 SGHRS, CDR2 YFSETQ. CDR3 length: 15 amino acids. The CDR3 sequence is CASSPRLQGSSPLHF. The CDR3 DNA reads as TGCGCCAGCAGCCCCCGTTTACAGGGAAGTTCACCCCTCCACTTT.

J is TRBJ2-7 and V is TRBV27; D not resolved. The CDR3 has 13 amino acids. CDR1 is MNHEY and CDR2 is SMNVEV in the germline V gene (reference sequence). The V end lost 2 bases, the J end lost 2 bases, and 7 bases lay between the germline ends. The DNA of the CDR3 is TGTGCCAGCAGTTTAAATTTCCCCTACGAGCAGTACTTC. Encoded protein: CASSLNFPYEQYF.

V is TRBV4-3 and J is TRBJ2-2; D gene uncertain. CDR1 is LGHNA and CDR2 is YSLEER in the germline V gene. V lost 6 bases and J lost 1, with 12 bases in between. This CDR3 is built from 15 residues. The CDR3 reads CASRTGIQNTGELFF. Here the CDR3 DNA reads TGCGCCAGCAGAACCGGAATACAGAACACCGGGGAGCTGTTTTTT.

This clonotype was counted ten times or more. The chain employs TRBV28 and TRBJ1-2, with 12 nucleotides matching TRBD1. The CDR3 length is 15 residues. CDR1 is MDHEN, CDR2 SYDVKM, per germline. J lost 8 bases, V lost 3 bases, and 7 bases had no gene match. CDR3 sequence (DNA): TGTGCCAGCAGTTTTAATCGGGACAGGGGGCTCGGCTACACCTTC. Amino acids: CASSFNRDRGLGYTF.

The chain has TRBV28 and TRBJ2-3, with TRBD2 identical over 10 bases. The CDR3 totals 15 residues. Germline values: CDR1 MDHEN, CDR2 SYDVKM. Trimming at V came to 8 bases and at J to 6 bases, leaving 11 bases not matched to a gene. CDR3 region: CASCPTSGILDTQYF. CDR3 sequence (DNA): TGTGCCAGCTGCCCCACTAGCGGGATTCTTGATACGCAGTATTTT.

The chain uses TRBV12-3 or TRBV12-4 and TRBJ2-1; a weak D match, TRBD1 (5 bases). Trimming cost V 8 bases and J 0 bases, with 14 bases left between them. CDR3 length: 15 amino acids. The CDR3: CASGLTVSSYNEQFF. CDR3 nucleotides: TGTGCCAGCGGATTGACAGTGAGCTCCTACAATGAGCAGTTCTTC.

This clonotype was seen at least ten times. V usage is TRBV6-5 and J usage is TRBJ1-1, with D possibly being TRBD1 (5 bases). CDR1 MNHEY and CDR2 SVGAGI come from the germline V gene. The CDR3 covers 16 residues. The V end lost 3 bases, the J end lost 0 bases, and 14 bases lay between the germline ends. CDR3 sequence reads: CASSYVGAGVNTEAFF. CDR3 DNA: TGTGCCAGCAGTTATGTCGGGGCGGGAGTGAACACTGAAGCTTTCTTT.

The V gene is TRBV20-1, the J gene TRBJ2-1, with a tentative D call TRBD2 (6 bases). Germline values: CDR1 DFQATT, CDR2 SNEGSKA (reference sequence). This CDR3 contains 13 residues. V was shortened by 3 bases and J by 3 bases, with 9 bases between the two germline ends. The CDR3 DNA reads TGCAGTGCTAGTGGGACTCACTACAATGAGCAGTTCTTC. Its protein is CSASGTHYNEQFF.

This clonotype was picked up many times. This chain uses TRBV12-3 or TRBV12-4 with TRBJ2-3, with D possibly being TRBD2 (5 bases). V was clipped by 4 bases and J by 1 base, with 12 bases between them. The CDR3 is 15 amino acids. CDR3 protein: CASSSEGWGTDTQYF. The CDR3 bases are TGTGCCAGCAGTTCTGAGGGTTGGGGCACAGATACGCAGTATTTT.

This clonotype was counted only a few times. The CDR3 sequence is CASSLSLGGLELEAFF. CDR3 in DNA: TGTGCCAGCAGCTTAAGTCTAGGAGGGTTGGAATTGGAAGCTTTCTTT. The chain couples TRBV11-2 to TRBJ1-1; D is undetermined. The CDR3 covers 16 residues. The germline V gene encodes CDR1 SGHAT and CDR2 FQNNGV. V was pared by 2 bases and J by 8 bases, with 21 bases between.

At least ten counts were recorded for this clonotype. The genes are TRBV7-9 and TRBJ2-2, with D perhaps TRBD1 (5 bases). The germline V gene encodes CDR1 SEHNR and CDR2 FQNEAQ (reference sequence). The CDR3 contains 16 residues. Trimming shortened V by 4 bases and J by 3 bases, and 15 bases separated the two germline ends. The CDR3 here is CASSSPRIRDTGELFF. The CDR3 coding sequence is TGTGCCAGCAGCTCCCCAAGGATCAGGGACACCGGGGAGCTGTTTTTT.

CDR3 coding DNA: TGTGCCAGCAGCCAAGGATTGGTTAGCAATCAGCCCCAGCATTTT. Its protein product is CASSQGLVSNQPQHF. V usage is TRBV3-1 and J usage is TRBJ1-5; D not resolved. The CDR3 extends over 15 amino acids. The V end lost 1 base, the J end lost 0 bases, and 7 bases lay between the germline ends. Germline CDR1 and CDR2: LGHDT and YNNKEL (reference sequence).

V and J are TRBV4-3 and TRBJ1-1, with a weak D call TRBD1 (6 bases). Trimming cost V 1 base and J 1 base, with 16 bases left between them. The CDR3 is made up of 17 amino acids. Germline CDR1 and CDR2: LGHNA and YSLEER. The CDR3 region is CASSQVTLQGKNTEAFF. CDR3 in DNA: TGCGCCAGCAGCCAAGTAACCCTCCAGGGGAAGAACACTGAAGCTTTCTTT.

This clonotype was picked up a small number of times. The genes are TRBV5-1 and TRBJ1-2; 11 bases map to TRBD1. After removal of 4 bases from V and 4 bases from J, the junction contained 3 bases not matched to a gene. CDR1 is SGHRS and CDR2 is YFSETQ in the germline V gene. CDR3 length equals 14 residues. The DNA of the CDR3 is TGCGCCAGCAGCCGGGACAGGGGGAGCTATGGCTACACCTTC. Residues: CASSRDRGSYGYTF.